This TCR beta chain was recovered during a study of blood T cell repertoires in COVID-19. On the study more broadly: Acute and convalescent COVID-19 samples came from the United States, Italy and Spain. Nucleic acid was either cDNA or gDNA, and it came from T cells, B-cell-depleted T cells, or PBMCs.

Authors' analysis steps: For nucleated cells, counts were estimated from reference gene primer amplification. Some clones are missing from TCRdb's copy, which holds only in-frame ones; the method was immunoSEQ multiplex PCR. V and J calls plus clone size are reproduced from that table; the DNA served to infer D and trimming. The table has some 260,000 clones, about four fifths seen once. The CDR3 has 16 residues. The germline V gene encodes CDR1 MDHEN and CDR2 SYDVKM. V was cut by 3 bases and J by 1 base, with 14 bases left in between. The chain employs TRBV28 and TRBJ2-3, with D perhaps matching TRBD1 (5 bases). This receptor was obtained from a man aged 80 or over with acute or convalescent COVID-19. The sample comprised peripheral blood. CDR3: CASSFFRGGGTDTQYF. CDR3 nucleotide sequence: TGTGCCAGCAGTTTCTTTAGGGGCGGCGGCACAGATACGCAGTATTTT.